This TCR beta chain was captured by sequencing in a study of T cells after yellow fever vaccination. Study-level results: A minor fraction of clonotypes spanned both CD4 and CD8 compartments. Highly abundant clonotypes carried over from the bulk population could end up in FACS-sorted repertoires as contaminants.

TCRdb reprocessed the 5' RACE reads via MiXCR and lists one record per CDR3 protein. The data contain about 310,000 distinct CDR3 sequences, around 4% of them singletons. As for this clonotype: What it recognizes is unknown.

Germline CDR1 LNHDA, CDR2 SQIVND (reference sequence). CDR3 length equals 16 residues. Trimming stripped 5 bases from V and 2 bases from J, with 18 bases between. This receptor was obtained from a man between 18 and 35 years old who received the YFV17D yellow fever vaccine. The rearrangement links TRBV19 to TRBJ1-2, with D possibly TRBD1 on 5 matching bases. Specimen: PBMCs, collected on the day of the yellow fever booster vaccination. DNA for the CDR3: TGTGCCAGTAGTCTCGCTTTCCACAGGACCAACTATGGCTACACCTTC. Residues: CASSLAFHRTNYGYTF.